A single sample is the source of the 21 T cell receptor beta chains below, sequenced in a study of blood T cell repertoires in COVID-19. Sequenced by immunoSEQ multiplex PCR; TCRdb stores in-frame clones only, minus some. The sample yields more than 350,000 clones, 85% to 90% seen once. Sequences were obtained from PBMCs or T cells enriched from blood (not recorded which). These TCRs come from a woman between 45 and 65 years old who had recovered from COVID-19.

The V gene is TRBV5-5, the J gene TRBJ2-5; 7 bases line up with TRBD2. Germline values: CDR1 SGHKS, CDR2 YYEKEE (reference sequence). Trimming took 6 bases from V and 8 from J; bases not matched to a gene: 25. The CDR3 runs 18 residues. The CDR3 sequence is CASTPGRVAGAAGGTQYF. DNA of the CDR3: TGTGCCAGCACCCCAGGACGGGTAGCGGGCGCCGCCGGGGGAACCCAGTACTTC.

V is TRBV5-4 and J is TRBJ2-7; 9 bases map to TRBD1. In germline, CDR1 is SGHNT, CDR2 YYREEE (reference sequence). The trim removed 3 bases at V and 3 bases at J, leaving 4 bases unmatched. CDR3 size: 14 residues. CDR3 nucleotide sequence: TGTGCCAGCAGCTCTCGGGACAGGGTCTACGAGCAGTACTTC. Translation gives CASSSRDRVYEQYF.

This chain uses TRBV30 with TRBJ1-2; no clear D. CDR3 length: 14 amino acids. Trimming left V 3 bases short and J 8 bases short, with 19 bases between. Germline CDR1 reads GTSNPN; CDR2 reads SVGIG (reference sequence). CDR3 nucleotides: TGTGCCTGGAGCCCCTTCATTTCTGGCGGGGGCTACACCTTC. This codes for CAWSPFISGGGYTF.

The chain joins TRBV7-9 to TRBJ1-5, with 8 bases fitting TRBD1. CDR1 and CDR2 (germline): SEHNR, FQNEAQ (reference sequence). The CDR3 has 14 amino acids. The V gene end was trimmed by 5 bases and the J gene end by 9 bases; junction bases not matched to a gene: 9. DNA of the CDR3: TGTGCCAGCAGCGTCGGGACAGGACCTCGGCCCCAGCATTTT. It translates to CASSVGTGPRPQHF.

Regarding this clone: Other DNA sequences in this sample translate to the same CDR3. The DNA of the CDR3 is TGTGCCAGCAGTTTACCTCTCTACGAGCAGTACTTC. It is translated as CASSLPLYEQYF. This chain uses TRBV28 with TRBJ2-7, with D hard to call. Germline-derived CDR1 and CDR2 are MDHEN and SYDVKM. The ends were cut back, 2 bases at V and 3 bases at J, with 5 bases in the middle. The CDR3 totals 12 residues. The full variable domain, its missing parts supplied by reference TRBV28 and TRBJ2-7, is DVKVTQSSRYLVKRTGEKVFLECVQDMDHENMFWYRQDPGLGLRLIYFSYDVKMKEKGDIPEGYSVSREKKERFSLILESASTNQTSMYLCASSLPLYEQYFGPGTRLTVT.

The genes are TRBV30 and TRBJ1-2; 11 bases fit TRBD1. V lost 3 bases and J lost 4; bases outside the gene matches: 10. The CDR3 extends over 16 amino acids. Germline CDR1 and CDR2: GTSNPN and SVGIG (reference sequence). The CDR3 DNA reads TGTGCCTGGAGGGGGACAGGGGGGGTTCTTAGCTATGGCTACACCTTC. Translation: CAWRGTGGVLSYGYTF.

The genes are TRBV5-1 and TRBJ2-1; 9 bases are a match to TRBD2. The CDR3 covers 14 residues. CDR1 SGHRS and CDR2 YFSETQ come from the germline V gene. The CDR3 DNA sequence: TGCCCCCGCAGGCGAGCGGGGGGCGGGGATGAGCAGTTCTTC. It yields the protein CPRRRAGGGDEQFF.

This chain links TRBV5-6 with TRBJ1-6; TRBD1 is a possible D gene (6 bases). The germline CDR1 and CDR2 sequences are SGHDT and YYEEEE. Trimming removed 1 base from V and 7 bases from J, with 9 bases in between. The CDR3 is made up of 14 amino acids. The DNA for the CDR3 is TGTGCCAGCAGCTTGATCAGGGGCAATTCACCCCTCCACTTT. This gives the protein CASSLIRGNSPLHF. Full variable domain (outside the CDR3, taken from reference TRBV5-6 and TRBJ1-6): DAGVTQSPTHLIKTRGQQVTLRCSPKSGHDTVSWYQQALGQGPQFIFQYYEEEERQRGNFPDRFSGHQFPNYSSELNVNALLLGDSALYLCASSLIRGNSPLHFGNGTRLTVT.

This clone was observed a single time. At the DNA level, this CDR3 is encoded by other sequences in the same sample as well. This chain links TRBV28 with TRBJ1-6; weak D call: TRBD1 (5 bases). V was cut by 3 bases and J by 4 bases, with 7 bases left in between. The CDR3 covers 14 residues. Germline loops: CDR1 MDHEN, CDR2 SYDVKM. CDR3 residues: CASSLGGYNSPLHF. Here the CDR3 DNA reads TGTGCCAGCAGTTTGGGGGGGTATAATTCACCCCTCCACTTT.

The chain links TRBV9 to TRBJ1-5; weak D call: TRBD1 (5 bases). V was shortened by 1 base and J by 4 bases, with 12 bases between the two germline ends. The CDR3 runs to 15 residues. Germline CDR1 is SGDLS and CDR2 is YYNGEE. CDR3 bases: TGTGCCAGCAGCGTACTAGGCAGGGTAAATCAGCCCCAGCATTTT. It encodes CASSVLGRVNQPQHF.

The rearrangement links TRBV6-5 to TRBJ1-2, with TRBD1 matching over 11 bases. Per germline, CDR1 MNHEY and CDR2 SVGAGI. V shed 4 bases, J shed 4 bases, and the junction held 5 bases outside the gene matches. The CDR3 is made up of 15 amino acids. The CDR3 spells CASSSGTGGIYGYTF. The CDR3 nucleotides are TGTGCCAGCAGTTCCGGGACAGGGGGTATCTATGGCTACACCTTC.

V is TRBV3-1 (or the pseudogene TRBV3-2) and J is TRBJ1-2; D is possibly TRBD1 (6 bases). The CDR3 covers 13 residues. Germline V gene sequence: CDR1 LGHDT, CDR2 YNNKEL (reference sequence). V was trimmed by 4 bases and J by 3 bases, leaving 9 bases between them. CDR3: CASSLAGDYGYTF. The CDR3, as DNA: TGTGCCAGCAGCCTGGCAGGGGACTATGGCTACACCTTC.

The chain has TRBV3-1 (or the pseudogene TRBV3-2) and TRBJ2-4, with 9 positions matching TRBD2. Germline V gene sequence: CDR1 LGHDT, CDR2 YNNKEL (reference sequence). The ends lost 0 bases at V and 6 bases at J; junction bases unmatched: 15. This CDR3 spans 19 amino acids. The CDR3 sequence is CASSQDKRGADGGRNIQYF. The CDR3 nucleotides are TGTGCCAGCAGCCAAGATAAGCGGGGGGCCGACGGAGGCAGAAACATTCAGTACTTC.

The CDR3 DNA reads as TGTGCCAGCAGCTCCTCTAGCGTCGGGCGAGAGACCCAGTACTTC. It translates to CASSSSSVGRETQYF. This chain joins TRBV7-2 and TRBJ2-5, with D maybe TRBD2 (6 bases). CDR3 length: 15 amino acids. Germline values: CDR1 SGHTA, CDR2 FQGNSA. V gave up 4 bases and J gave up 4 bases, with 16 bases separating them.

The CDR3, as DNA: TGTGCCAGCACCTTTGGTGAACCCACGGACGAGCAGTACTTC. Protein: CASTFGEPTDEQYF. This chain uses TRBV7-9 with TRBJ2-7; no clear D gene. The CDR3 spans 14 residues. Germline assignment: CDR1 SEHNR and CDR2 FQNEAQ (reference sequence). With 7 bases removed from V and 5 bases from J, the gap between germline ends came to 18 bases.

This chain uses TRBV28 with TRBJ2-3; TRBD1 matches 9 bases. This CDR3 spans 15 amino acids. Germline V gene sequence: CDR1 MDHEN, CDR2 SYDVKM. V lost 7 bases, J lost 2 bases, and 7 bases stayed unmatched. In DNA form, the CDR3 reads TGTGCCAGCACCCCGGGACAGGGTATCACAGATACGCAGTATTTT. Its protein product is CASTPGQGITDTQYF.

The genes are TRBV7-3 and TRBJ2-7; D may be TRBD2 (6 bases). V was cut by 5 bases and J by 2 bases, with 19 bases left in between. The CDR3 has 16 amino acids. Germline CDR1 and CDR2: SGHTA and FQGTGA. CDR3 residues: CASSPVGDFGAYEQYF. The DNA of the CDR3 is TGTGCCAGCAGCCCCGTGGGGGACTTCGGAGCCTACGAGCAGTACTTC.

V gene TRBV7-2 combines with J gene TRBJ1-2, with D unclear. The CDR3 runs to 16 residues. The V gene's germline CDR1 is SGHTA and CDR2 FQGNSA. V lost 4 bases and J lost 1, with 16 bases in between. CDR3 nucleotides: TGTGCCAGCAGCTCCCGACCGGGAGGAATTAACTATGGCTACACCTTC. This sequence encodes CASSSRPGGINYGYTF.

The chain uses TRBV10-3 and TRBJ2-2; D gene ambiguous. The ends were cut back, 4 bases at V and 1 base at J, with 7 bases in the middle. This CDR3 has 14 residues. Germline-derived CDR1 and CDR2 are ENHRY and SYGVKD. CDR3 coding DNA: TGTGCCATCAGTGGGGCAGGGAACACCGGGGAGCTGTTTTTT. Residues: CAISGAGNTGELFF.

The J gene is TRBJ2-7, the V gene TRBV4-1; 7 nucleotides match TRBD2. Germline CDR1 MGHRA, CDR2 YSYEKL. V lost 4 bases, J lost 2 bases, and 8 bases stayed unmatched. The CDR3 has 15 amino acids. For the CDR3, the DNA is TGCGCCAGCAGCCCCGCCGGCGGGAGAACCTACGAGCAGTACTTC. Protein sequence: CASSPAGGRTYEQYF.

The J gene is TRBJ2-1, the V gene TRBV5-1; 8 bases map to TRBD1. J was trimmed by 6 bases and V by 1 base; bases with no gene match: 3. CDR3 length equals 14 residues. Germline CDR1 reads SGHRS; CDR2 reads YFSETQ. The CDR3 loop is CASSLQGAINEQFF. The CDR3 DNA follows: TGCGCCAGCAGCTTGCAGGGGGCTATCAATGAGCAGTTCTTC.